This TCR beta chain was sequenced during a study of regulatory T cells in long-lasting Graves disease. Whole-study results and caveats: Persistent disease preferred TRBV28, TRBJ1-2 and TRBJ2-5; new disease, TRBV20-1 and TRBJ2-1.

Time point reported: newly diagnosed GD, antithyroid drugs for less than 3 months. With RNA extracted from PBMCs as input, the TCR library was made. In its sample, this clonotype was seen many times. Antigen: not known. The TCR beta library used iRepertoire HTBI primers with Arm-PCR amplification of CDR3. Per the original data handling: Sequenced samples collectively carried approximately 58 TRBV and roughly 15 TRBJ segments. From the multiplex PCR reads, TCRdb called clonotypes with MiXCR, one entry per CDR3 protein. Clone size and V and J calls follow TCRdb, not the original study. Of more than 300,000 distinct CDR3 sequences in the sample, around 15% were seen once. The germline V gene has CDR1 SGHVS and CDR2 FQNEAQ. CDR3 length: 19 amino acids. Trimming took 5 bases from V and 0 from J; bases not matched to a gene: 11. These data were likewise used in another study, on T cells in Graves' hyperthyroidism and ophthalmopathy. In that study: The blood repertoire included most of the expanded thyroid clonotypes above 0.001.

The gene calls are TRBV7-8 and TRBJ2-3; the match to TRBD2 covers 13 bases. The clonotype originates from a young woman with Graves disease. Source: peripheral blood mononuclear cells (PBMCs), taken at new diagnosis, from a patient treated with antithyroid drugs. The CDR3 DNA sequence: TGTGCCAGCAGCCACTCCGGGACTAGCGGGATTGATAGCACAGATACGCAGTATTTT. As protein: CASSHSGTSGIDSTDTQYF.